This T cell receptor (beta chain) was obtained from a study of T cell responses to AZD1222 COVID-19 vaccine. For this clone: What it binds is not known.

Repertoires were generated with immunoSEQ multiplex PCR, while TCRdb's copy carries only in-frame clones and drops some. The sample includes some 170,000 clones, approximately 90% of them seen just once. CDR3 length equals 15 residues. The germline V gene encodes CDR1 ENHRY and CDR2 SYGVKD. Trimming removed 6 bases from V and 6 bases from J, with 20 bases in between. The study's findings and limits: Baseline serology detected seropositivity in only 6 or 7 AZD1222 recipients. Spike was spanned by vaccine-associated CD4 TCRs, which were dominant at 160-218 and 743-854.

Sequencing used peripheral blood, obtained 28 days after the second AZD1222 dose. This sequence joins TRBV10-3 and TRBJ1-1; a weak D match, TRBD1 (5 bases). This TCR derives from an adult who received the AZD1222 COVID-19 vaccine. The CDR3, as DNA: TGTGCCATCAGGGCAGGAGGGGAGGGGATCTCTGAAGCTTTCTTT. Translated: CAIRAGGEGISEAFF.